The text below deals with one TCR beta chain. These data originate in a study of blood T cell repertoires in COVID-19. Study-wide background: The origin of the acute and convalescent COVID-19 samples was the United States, Italy and Spain.

Libraries were prepared by immunoSEQ multiplex PCR; TCRdb keeps only in-frame clonotypes and omits some of them. The data contain around 330,000 clones, 80% to 90% of them singletons. The material sequenced was PBMCs or T cells enriched from blood (not recorded which). The sequence derives from a woman under 30 who had recovered from COVID-19.

The CDR3 spells CASSEVYGGWDSPLHF. CDR3 nucleotides: TGTGCCAGCAGTGAAGTTTATGGGGGGTGGGATTCACCCCTCCACTTT. The chain combines TRBV6-1 with TRBJ1-6, with D maybe TRBD1 (5 bases). The CDR3 consists of 16 residues. V shed 1 base and J shed 8 bases, with 15 bases lying between them. CDR1 MNHNS and CDR2 SASEGT come from the germline V gene.